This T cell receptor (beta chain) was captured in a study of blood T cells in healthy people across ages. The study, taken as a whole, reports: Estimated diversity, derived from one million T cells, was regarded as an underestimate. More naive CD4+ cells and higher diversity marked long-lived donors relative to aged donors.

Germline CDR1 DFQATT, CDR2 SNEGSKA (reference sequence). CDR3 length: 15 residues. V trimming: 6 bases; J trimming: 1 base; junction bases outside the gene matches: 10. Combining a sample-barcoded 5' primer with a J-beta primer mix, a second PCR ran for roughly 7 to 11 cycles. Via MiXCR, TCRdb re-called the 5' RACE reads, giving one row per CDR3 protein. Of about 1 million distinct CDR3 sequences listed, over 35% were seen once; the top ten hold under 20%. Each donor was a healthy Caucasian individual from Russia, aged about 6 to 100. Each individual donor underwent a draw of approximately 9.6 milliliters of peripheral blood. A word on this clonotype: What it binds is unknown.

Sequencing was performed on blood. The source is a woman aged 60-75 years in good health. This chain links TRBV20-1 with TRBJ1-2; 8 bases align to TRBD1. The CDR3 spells CSATDPGQVNYGYTF. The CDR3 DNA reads TGCAGTGCAACGGATCCGGGACAGGTTAACTATGGCTACACCTTC.